This TCR beta chain was documented in a study of T cells in Graves' hyperthyroidism and ophthalmopathy. TCR beta CDR3 regions were amplified from RNA transcripts. The TCR CDR3 was amplified in a first-round RT-PCR using the HTBI primer set. TCRdb reprocessed the multiplex PCR reads via MiXCR and lists one record per CDR3 protein. The sample shows 640,000 or so distinct CDR3 sequences, about 14% of them seen only once. This clonotype has only a few counts. The junction had 11 bases not matched to a gene; V was cut back by 0 bases and J by 8 bases. CDR3 length: 17 amino acids. Germline V gives CDR1 KGHSH, CDR2 LQKENI.

The sample was blood. J is TRBJ1-2 and V is TRBV18, with TRBD1 matching over 11 bases. This receptor was obtained from a woman aged 18-30 years with Graves' ophthalmopathy. DNA for the CDR3: TGTGCCAGCTCACCACCCGGGACAGGGGGAACGGTATTCGGCTACACCTTC. It encodes CASSPPGTGGTVFGYTF.